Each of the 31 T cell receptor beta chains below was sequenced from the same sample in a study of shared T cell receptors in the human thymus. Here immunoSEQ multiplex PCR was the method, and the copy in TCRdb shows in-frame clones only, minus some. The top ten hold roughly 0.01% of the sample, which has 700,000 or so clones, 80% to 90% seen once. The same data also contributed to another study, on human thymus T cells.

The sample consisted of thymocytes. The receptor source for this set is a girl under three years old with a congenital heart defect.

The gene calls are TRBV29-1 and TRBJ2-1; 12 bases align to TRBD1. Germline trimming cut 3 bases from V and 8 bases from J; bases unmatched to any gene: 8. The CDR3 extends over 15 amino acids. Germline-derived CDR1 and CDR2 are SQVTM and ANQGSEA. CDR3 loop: CSVDSEGQGAHEQFF. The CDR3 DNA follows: TGCAGCGTTGATAGTGAGGGACAGGGGGCCCATGAGCAGTTCTTC.

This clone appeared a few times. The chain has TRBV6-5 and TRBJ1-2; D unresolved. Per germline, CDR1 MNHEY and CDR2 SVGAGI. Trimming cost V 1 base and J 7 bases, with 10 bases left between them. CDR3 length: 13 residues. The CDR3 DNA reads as TGTGCCAGCAGTTACTTAAGCTTCCGTGGCTACACCTTC. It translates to CASSYLSFRGYTF.

The CDR3 coding sequence is TGTGCCAGCAGTCCGGACAGGGTTCTCAACACCATATATTTT. This sequence encodes CASSPDRVLNTIYF. This sequence joins TRBV27 and TRBJ1-3, with 8 nucleotides matching TRBD1. The CDR3 contains 14 residues. Looked up from germline, CDR1 is MNHEY and CDR2 is SMNVEV (reference sequence). J gave up 7 bases and V 5 bases, and 7 bases lay outside the gene matches.

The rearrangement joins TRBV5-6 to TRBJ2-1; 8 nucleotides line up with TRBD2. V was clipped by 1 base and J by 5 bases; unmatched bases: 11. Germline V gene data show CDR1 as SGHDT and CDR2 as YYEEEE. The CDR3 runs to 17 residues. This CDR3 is CASSLFPRGAIDNEQFF. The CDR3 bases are TGTGCCAGCAGCTTGTTCCCGCGGGGGGCCATAGACAATGAGCAGTTCTTC.

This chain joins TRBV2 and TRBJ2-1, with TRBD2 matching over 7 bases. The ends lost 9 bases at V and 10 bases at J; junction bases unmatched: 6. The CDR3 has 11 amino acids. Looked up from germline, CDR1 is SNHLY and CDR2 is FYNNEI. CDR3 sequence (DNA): TGTGCCAGAGCAGGGCGGGGGGAGCAGTTCTTC. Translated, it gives CARAGRGEQFF.

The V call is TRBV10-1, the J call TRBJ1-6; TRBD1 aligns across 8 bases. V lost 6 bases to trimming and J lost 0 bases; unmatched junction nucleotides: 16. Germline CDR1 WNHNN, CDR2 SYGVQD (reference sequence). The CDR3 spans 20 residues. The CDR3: CASSDRKGTGDFSYNSPLHF. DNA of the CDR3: TGCGCCAGCAGCGATCGGAAGGGGACAGGCGATTTCTCCTATAATTCACCCCTCCACTTT.

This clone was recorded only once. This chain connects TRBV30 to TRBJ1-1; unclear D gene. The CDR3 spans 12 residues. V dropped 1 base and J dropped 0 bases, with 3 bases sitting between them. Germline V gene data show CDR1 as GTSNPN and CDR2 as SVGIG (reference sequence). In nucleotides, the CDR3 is TGTGCCTGGAGTGCATTGAACACTGAAGCTTTCTTT. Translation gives CAWSALNTEAFF.

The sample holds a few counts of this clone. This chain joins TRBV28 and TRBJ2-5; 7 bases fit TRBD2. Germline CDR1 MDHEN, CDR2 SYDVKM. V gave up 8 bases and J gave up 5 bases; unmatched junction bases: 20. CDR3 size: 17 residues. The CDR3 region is CASGIGMREPGGETQYF. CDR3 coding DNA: TGTGCCAGCGGTATCGGGATGCGGGAACCCGGGGGGGAGACCCAGTACTTC.

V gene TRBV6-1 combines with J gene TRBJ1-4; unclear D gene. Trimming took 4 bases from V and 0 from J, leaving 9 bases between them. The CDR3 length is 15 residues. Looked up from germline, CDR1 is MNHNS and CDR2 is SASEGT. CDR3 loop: CASSGRTATNEKLFF. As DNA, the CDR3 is TGTGCCAGCAGTGGACGGACTGCAACTAATGAAAAACTGTTTTTT.

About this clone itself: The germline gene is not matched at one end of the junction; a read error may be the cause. CDR3 bases: TGTGCCAGCAGCTCGGACAGGGTGGCCTCATCCTTC. It yields the protein CASSSDRVASSF. This sequence joins TRBV7-2 and TRBJ1-2; 8 nucleotides line up with TRBD1. Germline V gene data show CDR1 as SGHTA and CDR2 as FQGNSA. The CDR3 loop spans 12 amino acids.

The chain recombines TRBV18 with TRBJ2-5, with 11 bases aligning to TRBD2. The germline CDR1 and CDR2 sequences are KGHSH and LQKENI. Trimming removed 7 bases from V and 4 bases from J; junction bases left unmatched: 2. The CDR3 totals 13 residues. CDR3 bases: TGTGCCAGCTGCGGACTAGCGGGAGAGACCCAGTACTTC. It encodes CASCGLAGETQYF.

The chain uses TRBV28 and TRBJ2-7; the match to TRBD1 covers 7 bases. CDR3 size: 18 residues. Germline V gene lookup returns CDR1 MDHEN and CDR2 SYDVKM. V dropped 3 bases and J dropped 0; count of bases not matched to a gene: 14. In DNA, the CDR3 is TGTGCCAGCAGTTTGTTGGCCCCACAGGGGTTATGCTCCTACGAGCAGTACTTC. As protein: CASSLLAPQGLCSYEQYF.

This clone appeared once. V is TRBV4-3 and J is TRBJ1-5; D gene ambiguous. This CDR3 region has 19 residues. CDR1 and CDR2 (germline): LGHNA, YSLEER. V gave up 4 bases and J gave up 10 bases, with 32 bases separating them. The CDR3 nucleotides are TGCGCCAGCAGCCCCGGTATTCAGGTCTCAGGAGGGCCACTTCACCCCCAGCATTTT. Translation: CASSPGIQVSGGPLHPQHF.

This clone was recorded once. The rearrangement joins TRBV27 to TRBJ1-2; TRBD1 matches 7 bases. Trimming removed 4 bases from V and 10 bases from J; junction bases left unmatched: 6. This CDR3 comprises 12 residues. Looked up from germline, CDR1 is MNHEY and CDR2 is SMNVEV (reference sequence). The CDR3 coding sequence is TGTGCCAGCAGTTCCAGACAGGGCCACTACACCTTC. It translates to CASSSRQGHYTF.

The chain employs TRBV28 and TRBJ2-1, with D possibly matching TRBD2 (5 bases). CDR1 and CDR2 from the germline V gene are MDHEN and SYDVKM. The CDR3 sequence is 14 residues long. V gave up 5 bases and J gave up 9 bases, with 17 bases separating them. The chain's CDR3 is CASSLTQPGIEQFF. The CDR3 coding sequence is TGTGCCAGCAGTCTAACCCAGCCGGGGATTGAGCAGTTCTTC.

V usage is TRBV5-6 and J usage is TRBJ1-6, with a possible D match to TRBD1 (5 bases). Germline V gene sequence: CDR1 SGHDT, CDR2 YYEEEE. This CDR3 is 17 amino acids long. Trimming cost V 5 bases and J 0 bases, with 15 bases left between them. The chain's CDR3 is CASSLGRGTSYNSPLHF. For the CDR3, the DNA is TGTGCCAGCAGTCTTGGGAGGGGAACCTCCTATAATTCACCCCTCCACTTT.

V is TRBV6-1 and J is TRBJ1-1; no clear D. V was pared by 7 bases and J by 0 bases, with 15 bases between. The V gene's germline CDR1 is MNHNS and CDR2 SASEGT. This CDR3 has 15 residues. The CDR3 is CASTGFLYMNTEAFF. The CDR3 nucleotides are TGTGCCAGCACCGGGTTCCTATACATGAACACTGAAGCTTTCTTT.

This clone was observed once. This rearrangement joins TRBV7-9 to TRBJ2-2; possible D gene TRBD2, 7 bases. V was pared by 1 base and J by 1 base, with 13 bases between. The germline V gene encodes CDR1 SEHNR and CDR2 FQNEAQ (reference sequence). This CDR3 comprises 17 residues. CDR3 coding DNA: TGTGCCAGCAGCTTAGGGGCGGGGGACATGAACACCGGGGAGCTGTTTTTT. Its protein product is CASSLGAGDMNTGELFF.

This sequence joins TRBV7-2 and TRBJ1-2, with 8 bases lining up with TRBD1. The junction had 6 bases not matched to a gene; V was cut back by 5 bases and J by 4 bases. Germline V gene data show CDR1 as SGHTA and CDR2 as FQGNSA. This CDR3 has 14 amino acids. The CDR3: CASSATQGAYGYTF. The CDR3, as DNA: TGTGCCAGCAGCGCAACCCAGGGGGCCTATGGCTACACCTTC.

The CDR3 is CASSPGQLGHEQFF. In DNA, the CDR3 is TGTGCCAGCAGTCCAGGACAGCTAGGGCATGAGCAGTTCTTC. V usage is TRBV27 and J usage is TRBJ2-1, with D perhaps TRBD1 (6 bases). Per the germline V gene, CDR1 is MNHEY and CDR2 is SMNVEV (reference sequence). The CDR3 is 14 residues long. V dropped 5 bases and J dropped 8 bases, with 16 bases sitting between them.

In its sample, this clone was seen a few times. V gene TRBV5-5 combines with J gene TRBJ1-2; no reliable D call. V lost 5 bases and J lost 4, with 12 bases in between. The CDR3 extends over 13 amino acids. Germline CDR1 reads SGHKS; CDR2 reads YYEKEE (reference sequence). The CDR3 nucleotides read TGTGCCAGCAGTCCAGACAAGAGCTATGGCTACACCTTC. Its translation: CASSPDKSYGYTF.

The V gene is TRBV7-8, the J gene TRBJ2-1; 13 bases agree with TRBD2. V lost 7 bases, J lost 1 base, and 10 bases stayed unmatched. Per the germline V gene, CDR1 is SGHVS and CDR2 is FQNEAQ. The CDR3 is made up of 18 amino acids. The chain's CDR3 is CASIKPGLAGWSYNEQFF. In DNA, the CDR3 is TGTGCCAGCATCAAACCGGGACTAGCGGGGTGGTCCTACAATGAGCAGTTCTTC.

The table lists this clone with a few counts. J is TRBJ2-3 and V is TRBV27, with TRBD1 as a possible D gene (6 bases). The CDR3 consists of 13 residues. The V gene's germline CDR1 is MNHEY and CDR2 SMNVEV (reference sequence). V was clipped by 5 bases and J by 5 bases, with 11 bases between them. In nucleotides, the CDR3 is TGTGCCAGCAGTCCCCGGACAGAAGATACGCAGTATTTT. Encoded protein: CASSPRTEDTQYF.

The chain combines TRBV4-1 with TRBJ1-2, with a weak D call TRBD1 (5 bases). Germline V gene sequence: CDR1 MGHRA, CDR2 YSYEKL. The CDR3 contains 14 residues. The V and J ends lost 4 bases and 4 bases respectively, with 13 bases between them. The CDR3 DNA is TGCGCCAGCAGCCCCGTGGGGGACTCCTATGGCTACACCTTC. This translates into CASSPVGDSYGYTF.

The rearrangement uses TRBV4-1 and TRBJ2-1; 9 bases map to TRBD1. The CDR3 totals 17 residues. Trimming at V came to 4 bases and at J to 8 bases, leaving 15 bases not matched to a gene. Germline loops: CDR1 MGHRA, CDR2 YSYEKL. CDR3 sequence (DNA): TGCGCCAGCAGCCCGACTCGTACGGGACAGGGATCGGATGAGCAGTTCTTC. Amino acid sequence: CASSPTRTGQGSDEQFF.

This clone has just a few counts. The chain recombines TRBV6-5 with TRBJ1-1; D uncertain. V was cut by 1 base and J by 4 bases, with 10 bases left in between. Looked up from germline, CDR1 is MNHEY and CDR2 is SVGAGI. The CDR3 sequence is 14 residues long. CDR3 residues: CASSYLADSTEAFF. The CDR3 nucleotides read TGTGCCAGCAGTTACTTGGCAGATTCCACTGAAGCTTTCTTT.

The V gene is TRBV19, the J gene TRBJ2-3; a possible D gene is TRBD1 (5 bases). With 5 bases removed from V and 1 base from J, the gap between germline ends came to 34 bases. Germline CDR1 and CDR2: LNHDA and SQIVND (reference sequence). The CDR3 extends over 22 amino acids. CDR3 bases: TGTGCCAGTAGTTCCGGCAGGGTGATTGAAGAGAAGGAGCCTAGAGGCACAGATACGCAGTATTTT. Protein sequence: CASSSGRVIEEKEPRGTDTQYF.

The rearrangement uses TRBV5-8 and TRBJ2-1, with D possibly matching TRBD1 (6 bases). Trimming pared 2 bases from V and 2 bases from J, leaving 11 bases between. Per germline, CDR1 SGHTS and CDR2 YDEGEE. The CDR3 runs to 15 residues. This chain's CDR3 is CASSFRTAAYNEQFF. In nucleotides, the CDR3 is TGTGCCAGCAGCTTTAGGACAGCCGCCTACAATGAGCAGTTCTTC.

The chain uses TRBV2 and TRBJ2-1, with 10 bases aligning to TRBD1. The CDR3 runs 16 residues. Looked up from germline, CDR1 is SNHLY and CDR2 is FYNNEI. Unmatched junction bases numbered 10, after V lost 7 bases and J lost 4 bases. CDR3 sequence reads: CASNASRDRGYNEQFF. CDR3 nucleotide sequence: TGTGCCAGCAACGCCTCCCGGGACAGGGGTTACAATGAGCAGTTCTTC.

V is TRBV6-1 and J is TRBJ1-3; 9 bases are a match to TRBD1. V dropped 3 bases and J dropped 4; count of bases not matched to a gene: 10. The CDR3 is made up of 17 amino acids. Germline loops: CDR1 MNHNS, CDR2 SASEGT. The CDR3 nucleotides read TGTGCCAGCAGTGATACCCCGGGACAGGGTGTGGGAAACACCATATATTTT. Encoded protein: CASSDTPGQGVGNTIYF.

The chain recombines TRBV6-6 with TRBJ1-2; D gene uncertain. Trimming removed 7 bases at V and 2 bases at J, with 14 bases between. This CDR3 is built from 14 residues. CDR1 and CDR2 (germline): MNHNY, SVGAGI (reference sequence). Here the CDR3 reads CASIRLPANYGYTF. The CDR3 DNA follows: TGTGCCAGCATTCGACTCCCCGCCAACTATGGCTACACCTTC.